This T cell receptor (beta chain) came from a study of long-term antiretroviral therapy in people with HIV. Study-wide findings and caveats: Regardless of time point, clones expanded before ART dominated the repertoire. Controls exceeded HIV repertoires in CDR3 length range.

Samples were assayed with immunoSEQ v3.0 at survey level. The protocol was immunoSEQ multiplex PCR, while the TCRdb copy is restricted to in-frame clones and leaves out a portion. This table holds some 20,000 clones, approximately 82% found once. On this clone: The target antigen is unknown.

This specimen consisted of unsorted PBMCs, obtained around 2.5 years after starting antiretroviral therapy. The origin of this receptor is a man aged 35-49 years with HIV.

In DNA, the CDR3 is TGCGCCAGCAGCCAAGAACTGGCTAGCGGGAGCGATGAGCAGTTCTTC. Amino acid sequence: CASSQELASGSDEQFF. The V call is TRBV4-3, the J call TRBJ2-1; 10 nucleotides agree with TRBD2. The CDR3 is 16 amino acids. The germline gives CDR1 LGHNA, CDR2 YSLEER. The V segment lost 0 bases and the J segment 8 bases; nucleotides outside the gene matches: 7.